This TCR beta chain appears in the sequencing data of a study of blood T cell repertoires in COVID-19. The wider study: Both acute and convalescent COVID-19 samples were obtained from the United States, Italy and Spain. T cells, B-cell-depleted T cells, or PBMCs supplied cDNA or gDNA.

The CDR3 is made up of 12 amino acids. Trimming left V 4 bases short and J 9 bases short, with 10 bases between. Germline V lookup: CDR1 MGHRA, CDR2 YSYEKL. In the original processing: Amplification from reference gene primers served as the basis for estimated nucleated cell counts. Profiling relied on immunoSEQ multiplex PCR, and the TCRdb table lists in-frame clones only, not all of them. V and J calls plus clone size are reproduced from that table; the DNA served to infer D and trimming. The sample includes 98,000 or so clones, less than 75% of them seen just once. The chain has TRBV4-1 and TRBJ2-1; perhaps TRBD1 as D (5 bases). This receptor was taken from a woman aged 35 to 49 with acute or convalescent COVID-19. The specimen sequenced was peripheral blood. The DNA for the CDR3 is TGCGCCAGCAGCCGAGACAGATCTGAGCAGTTCTTC. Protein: CASSRDRSEQFF.